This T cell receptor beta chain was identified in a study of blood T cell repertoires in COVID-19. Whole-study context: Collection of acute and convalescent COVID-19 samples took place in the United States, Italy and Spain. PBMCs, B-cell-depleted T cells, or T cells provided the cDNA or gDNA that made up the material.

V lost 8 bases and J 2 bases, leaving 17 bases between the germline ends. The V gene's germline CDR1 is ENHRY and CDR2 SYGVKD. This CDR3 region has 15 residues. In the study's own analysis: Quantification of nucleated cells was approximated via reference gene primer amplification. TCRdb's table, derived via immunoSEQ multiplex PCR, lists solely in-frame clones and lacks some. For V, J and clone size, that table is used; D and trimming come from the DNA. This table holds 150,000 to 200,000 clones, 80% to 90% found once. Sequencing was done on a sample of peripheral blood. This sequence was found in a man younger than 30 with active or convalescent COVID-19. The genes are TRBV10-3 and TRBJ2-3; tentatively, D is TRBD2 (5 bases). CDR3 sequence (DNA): TGTGCCATCCAGAGCCTAAGCGGACCCACAGATACGCAGTATTTT. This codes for CAIQSLSGPTDTQYF.